This TCR beta chain comes out of a study of blood T cell repertoires in COVID-19. Study information: Whether acute or convalescent, the COVID-19 samples came from the United States, Italy and Spain. The analysed material was cDNA or gDNA that came from T cells, B-cell-depleted T cells, or PBMCs.

The CDR3 totals 16 residues. Trimming cost V 8 bases and J 0 bases; bases outside gene matches: 10. Germline-derived CDR1 and CDR2 are GTSNPN and SVGIG (reference sequence). As originally analysed: Amplified reference gene primers provided the basis for estimating nucleated cell counts. The method was immunoSEQ multiplex PCR; TCRdb's version includes in-frame clones alone and lacks a portion of them. The V and J calls and the clone size are those of that table, but D and trimming were determined from the DNA. Among some 130,000 clones listed, under 90% were seen once. The TCR sequence derives from a human donor in a cohort sampled during active COVID-19. Material: peripheral blood. The chain has TRBV30 and TRBJ1-5, with TRBD1 matching over 10 bases. The CDR3 nucleotides read TGTGCCGCCTCCGGGACAGGGGCAAATAGCAATCAGCCCCAGCATTTT. This translates into CAASGTGANSNQPQHF. Based on the CDR3 plus reference TRBV30 and TRBJ1-5, the full variable domain is SQTIHQWPATLVQPVGSPLSLECTVEGTSNPNLYWYRQAAGRGLQLLFYSVGIGQISSEVPQNLSASRPQDRQFILSSKKLLLSDSGFYLCAASGTGANSNQPQHFGDGTRLSIL.